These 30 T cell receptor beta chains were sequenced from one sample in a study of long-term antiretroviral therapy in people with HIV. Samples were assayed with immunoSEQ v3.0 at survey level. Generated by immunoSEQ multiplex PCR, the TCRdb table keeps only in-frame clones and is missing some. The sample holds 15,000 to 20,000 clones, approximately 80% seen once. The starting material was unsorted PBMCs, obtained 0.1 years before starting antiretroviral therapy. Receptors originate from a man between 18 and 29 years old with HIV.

CDR3 nucleotide sequence: TGTGCCAGTAGTATTGGCGGGAAATCTGAAGCTTTCTTT. It encodes CASSIGGKSEAFF. The chain recombines TRBV19 with TRBJ1-1; D unclear. This CDR3 region has 13 residues. Per germline, CDR1 LNHDA and CDR2 SQIVND (reference sequence). Deletions cut 3 bases from V and 6 bases from J, with 11 bases between.

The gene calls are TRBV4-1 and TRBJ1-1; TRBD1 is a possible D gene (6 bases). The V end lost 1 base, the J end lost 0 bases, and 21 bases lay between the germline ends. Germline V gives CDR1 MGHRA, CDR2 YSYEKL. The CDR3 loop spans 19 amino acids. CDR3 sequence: CASSQVPGGNTKVNTEAFF. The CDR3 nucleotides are TGCGCCAGCAGCCAAGTGCCCGGGGGCAATACAAAAGTGAACACTGAAGCTTTCTTT.

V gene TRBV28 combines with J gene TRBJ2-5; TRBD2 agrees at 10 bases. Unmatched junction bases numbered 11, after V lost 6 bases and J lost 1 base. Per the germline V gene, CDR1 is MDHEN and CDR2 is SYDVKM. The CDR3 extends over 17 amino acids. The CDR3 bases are TGTGCCAGCAGGTCGCGTCTAGCGGGGGTTAGCCAAGAGACCCAGTACTTC. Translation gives CASRSRLAGVSQETQYF.

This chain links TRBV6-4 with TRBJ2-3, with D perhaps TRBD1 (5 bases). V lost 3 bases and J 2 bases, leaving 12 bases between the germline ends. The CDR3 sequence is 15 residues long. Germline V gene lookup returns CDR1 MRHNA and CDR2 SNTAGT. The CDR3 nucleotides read TGTGCCAGCAGTGAGTCGGACACCGCCACAGATACGCAGTATTTT. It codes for CASSESDTATDTQYF.

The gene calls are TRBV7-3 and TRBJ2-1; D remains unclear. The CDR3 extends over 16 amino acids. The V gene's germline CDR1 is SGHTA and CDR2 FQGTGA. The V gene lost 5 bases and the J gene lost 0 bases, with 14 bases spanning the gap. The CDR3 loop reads CASSHGLAGSYNEQFF. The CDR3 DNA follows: TGTGCCAGCAGCCATGGGCTGGCCGGCTCCTACAATGAGCAGTTCTTC. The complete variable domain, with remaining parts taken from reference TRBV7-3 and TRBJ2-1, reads GAGVSQTPSNKVTEKGKYVELRCDPISGHTALYWYRQSLGQGPEFLIYFQGTGAADDSGLPNDRFFAVRPEGSVSTLKIQRTERGDSAVYLCASSHGLAGSYNEQFFGPGTRLTVL.

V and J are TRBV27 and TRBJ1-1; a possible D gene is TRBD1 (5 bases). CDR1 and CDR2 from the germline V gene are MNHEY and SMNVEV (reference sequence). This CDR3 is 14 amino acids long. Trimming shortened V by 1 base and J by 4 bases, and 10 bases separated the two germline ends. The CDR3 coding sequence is TGTGCCAGCAGTTTATTGGGGGGAGGCACTGAAGCTTTCTTT. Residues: CASSLLGGGTEAFF.

The CDR3 reads CASSYQETQYF. The CDR3 nucleotides read TGCGCCAGCAGCTACCAAGAGACCCAGTACTTC. The rearrangement links TRBV5-1 to TRBJ2-5; no definite D call. Germline assignment: CDR1 SGHRS and CDR2 YFSETQ. V lost 3 bases and J 0 bases, leaving 0 bases between the germline ends. The CDR3 spans 11 residues.

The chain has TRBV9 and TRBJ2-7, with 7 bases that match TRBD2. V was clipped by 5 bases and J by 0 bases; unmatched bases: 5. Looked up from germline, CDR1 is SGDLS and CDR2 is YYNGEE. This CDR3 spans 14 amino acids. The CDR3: CASRAGVFSYEQYF. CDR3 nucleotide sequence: TGTGCCAGCAGGGCGGGGGTTTTCTCCTACGAGCAGTACTTC.

This chain's CDR3 is CASSVGIGRVNSPLHF. The CDR3 coding sequence is TGTGCCAGCAGCGTGGGGATAGGCAGGGTGAATTCACCCCTCCACTTT. The chain joins TRBV5-4 to TRBJ1-6, with a possible D match to TRBD1 (5 bases). Per the germline V gene, CDR1 is SGHNT and CDR2 is YYREEE (reference sequence). The V gene lost 4 bases and the J gene lost 7 bases, with 18 bases spanning the gap. The CDR3 has 16 residues.

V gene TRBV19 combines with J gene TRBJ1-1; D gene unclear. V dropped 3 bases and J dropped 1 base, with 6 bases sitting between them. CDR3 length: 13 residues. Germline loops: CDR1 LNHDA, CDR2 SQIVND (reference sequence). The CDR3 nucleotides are TGTGCCAGTAGTATCACAAGGAACACTGAAGCTTTCTTT. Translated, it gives CASSITRNTEAFF.

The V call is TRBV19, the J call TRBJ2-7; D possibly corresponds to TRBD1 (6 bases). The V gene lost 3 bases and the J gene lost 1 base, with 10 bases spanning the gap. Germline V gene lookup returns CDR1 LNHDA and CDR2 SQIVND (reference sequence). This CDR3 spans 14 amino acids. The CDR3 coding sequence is TGTGCCAGTAGTATTGGGGGCGGTTCCTACGAGCAGTACTTC. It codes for CASSIGGGSYEQYF. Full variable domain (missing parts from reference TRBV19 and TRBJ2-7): DGGITQSPKYLFRKEGQNVTLSCEQNLNHDAMYWYRQDPGQGLRLIYYSQIVNDFQKGDIAEGYSVSREKKESFPLTVTSAQKNPTAFYLCASSIGGGSYEQYFGPGTRLTVT.

The CDR3 nucleotides are TGCGCCAGCAGCCCGGGACTAGCGGGAGGGCTTAGCAATGAGCAGTTCTTC. It yields the protein CASSPGLAGGLSNEQFF. The chain uses TRBV5-1 and TRBJ2-1, with 16 bases matching TRBD2. The CDR3 extends over 17 amino acids. J gave up 6 bases and V 4 bases, and 7 bases lay outside the gene matches. Germline CDR1 and CDR2: SGHRS and YFSETQ.

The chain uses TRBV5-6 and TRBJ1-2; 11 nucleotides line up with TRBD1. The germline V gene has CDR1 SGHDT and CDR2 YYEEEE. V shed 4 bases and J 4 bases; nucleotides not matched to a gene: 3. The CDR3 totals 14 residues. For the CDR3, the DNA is TGTGCCAGCAGCGCAGGGACAGGGGGCTATGGCTACACCTTC. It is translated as CASSAGTGGYGYTF. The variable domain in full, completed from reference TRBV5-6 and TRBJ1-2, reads DAGVTQSPTHLIKTRGQQVTLRCSPKSGHDTVSWYQQALGQGPQFIFQYYEEEERQRGNFPDRFSGHQFPNYSSELNVNALLLGDSALYLCASSAGTGGYGYTFGSGTRLTVV.

CDR3 residues: CASSQDSGSGYTF. The CDR3 bases are TGCGCCAGCAGCCAAGATTCGGGGAGCGGCTACACCTTC. The gene calls are TRBV4-3 and TRBJ1-2, with D unclear. Germline V gene sequence: CDR1 LGHNA, CDR2 YSLEER. CDR3 length: 13 residues. V shed 0 bases and J shed 8 bases, with 10 bases lying between them.

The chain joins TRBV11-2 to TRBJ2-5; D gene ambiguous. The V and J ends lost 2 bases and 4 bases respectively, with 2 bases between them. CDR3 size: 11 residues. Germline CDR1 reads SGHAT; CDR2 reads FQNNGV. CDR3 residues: CASSLRETQYF. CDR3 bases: TGTGCCAGCAGCTTACGAGAGACCCAGTACTTC.

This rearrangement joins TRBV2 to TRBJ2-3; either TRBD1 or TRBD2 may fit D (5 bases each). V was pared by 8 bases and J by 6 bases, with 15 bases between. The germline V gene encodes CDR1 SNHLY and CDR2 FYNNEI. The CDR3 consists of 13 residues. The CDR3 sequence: CASRDLSTDTQYF. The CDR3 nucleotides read TGTGCCAGCCGGGACCTTAGTACCGATACGCAGTATTTT.

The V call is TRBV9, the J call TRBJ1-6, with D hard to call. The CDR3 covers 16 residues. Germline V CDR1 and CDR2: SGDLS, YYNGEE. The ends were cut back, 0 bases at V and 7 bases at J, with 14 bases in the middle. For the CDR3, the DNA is TGTGCCAGCAGCGTAGGGGGTATCGGAGTGAATTCACCCCTCCACTTT. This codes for CASSVGGIGVNSPLHF.

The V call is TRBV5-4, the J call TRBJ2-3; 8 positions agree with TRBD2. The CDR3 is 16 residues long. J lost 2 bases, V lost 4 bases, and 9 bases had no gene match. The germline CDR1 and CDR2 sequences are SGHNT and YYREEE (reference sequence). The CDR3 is CASSRGGAELTDTQYF. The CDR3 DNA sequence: TGTGCCAGCAGCCGGGGGGGAGCGGAACTCACAGATACGCAGTATTTT.

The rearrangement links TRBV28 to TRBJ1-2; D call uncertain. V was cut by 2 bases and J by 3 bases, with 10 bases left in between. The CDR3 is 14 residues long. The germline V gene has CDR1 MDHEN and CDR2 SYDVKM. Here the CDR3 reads CASSLENSDYGYTF. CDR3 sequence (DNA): TGTGCCAGCAGTTTAGAAAACAGCGACTATGGCTACACCTTC.

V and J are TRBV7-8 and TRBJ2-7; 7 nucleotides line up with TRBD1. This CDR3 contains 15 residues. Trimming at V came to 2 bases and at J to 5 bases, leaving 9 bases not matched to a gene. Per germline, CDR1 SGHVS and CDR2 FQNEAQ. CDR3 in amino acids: CASSLRTGYTHEQYF. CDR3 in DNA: TGTGCCAGCAGCTTAAGGACAGGTTATACCCACGAGCAGTACTTC.

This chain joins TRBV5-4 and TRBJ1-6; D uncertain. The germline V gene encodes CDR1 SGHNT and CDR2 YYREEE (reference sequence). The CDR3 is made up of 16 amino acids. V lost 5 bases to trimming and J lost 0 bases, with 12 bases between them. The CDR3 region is CASRGRLSSYNSPLHF. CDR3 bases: TGTGCCAGCAGGGGGAGGTTGAGCTCCTATAATTCACCCCTCCACTTT. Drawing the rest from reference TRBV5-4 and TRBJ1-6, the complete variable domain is ETGVTQSPTHLIKTRGQQVTLRCSSQSGHNTVSWYQQALGQGPQFIFQYYREEENGRGNFPPRFSGLQFPNYSSELNVNALELDDSALYLCASRGRLSSYNSPLHFGNGTRLTVT.

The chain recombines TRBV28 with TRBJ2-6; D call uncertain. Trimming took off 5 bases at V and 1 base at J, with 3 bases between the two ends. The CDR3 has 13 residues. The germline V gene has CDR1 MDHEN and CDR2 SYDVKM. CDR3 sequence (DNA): TGTGCCAGCAGTCGATCTGGGGCCAACGTCCTGACTTTC. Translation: CASSRSGANVLTF.

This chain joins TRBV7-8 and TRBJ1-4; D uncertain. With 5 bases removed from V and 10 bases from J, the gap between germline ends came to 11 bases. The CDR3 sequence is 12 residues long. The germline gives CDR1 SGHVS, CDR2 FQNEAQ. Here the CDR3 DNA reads TGTGCCAGCAGCCCGCGTGGAGGAAAACTGTTTTTT. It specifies CASSPRGGKLFF.

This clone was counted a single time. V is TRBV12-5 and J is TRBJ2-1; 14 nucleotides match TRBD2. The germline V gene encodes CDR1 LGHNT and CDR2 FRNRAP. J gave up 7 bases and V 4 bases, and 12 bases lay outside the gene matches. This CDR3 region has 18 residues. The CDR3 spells CASGSYPGGTSGSNEQFF. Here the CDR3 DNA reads TGTGCTAGTGGTTCCTACCCGGGAGGGACTAGCGGGAGTAATGAGCAGTTCTTC.

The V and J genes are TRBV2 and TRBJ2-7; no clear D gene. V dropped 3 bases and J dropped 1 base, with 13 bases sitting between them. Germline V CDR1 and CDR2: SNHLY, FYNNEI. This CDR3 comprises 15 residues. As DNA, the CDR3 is TGTGCCAGCAGTGAGGGCCCTCCGTTGTCCTACGAGCAGTACTTC. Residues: CASSEGPPLSYEQYF. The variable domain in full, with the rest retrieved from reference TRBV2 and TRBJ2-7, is EPEVTQTPSHQVTQMGQEVILRCVPISNHLYFYWYRQILGQKVEFLVSFYNNEISEKSEIFDDQFSVERPDGSNFTLKIRSTKLEDSAMYFCASSEGPPLSYEQYFGPGTRLTVT.

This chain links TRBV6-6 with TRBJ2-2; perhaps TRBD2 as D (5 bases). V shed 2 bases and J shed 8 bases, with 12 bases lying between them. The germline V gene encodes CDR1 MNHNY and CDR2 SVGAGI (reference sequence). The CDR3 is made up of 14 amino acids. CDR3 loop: CASSYEGPPGELFF. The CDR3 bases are TGTGCCAGCAGTTACGAGGGCCCGCCGGGGGAGCTGTTTTTT.

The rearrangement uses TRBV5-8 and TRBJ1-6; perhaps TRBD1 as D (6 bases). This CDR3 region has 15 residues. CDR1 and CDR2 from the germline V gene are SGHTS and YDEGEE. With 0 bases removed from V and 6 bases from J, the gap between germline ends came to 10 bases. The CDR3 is CASSLALQGNSPLHF. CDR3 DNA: TGTGCCAGCAGCTTGGCTCTACAGGGTAATTCACCCCTCCACTTT. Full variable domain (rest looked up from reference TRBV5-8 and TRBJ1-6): EAGVTQSPTHLIKTRGQQATLRCSPISGHTSVYWYQQALGLGLQFLLWYDEGEERNRGNFPPRFSGRQFPNYSSELNVNALELEDSALYLCASSLALQGNSPLHFGNGTRLTVT.

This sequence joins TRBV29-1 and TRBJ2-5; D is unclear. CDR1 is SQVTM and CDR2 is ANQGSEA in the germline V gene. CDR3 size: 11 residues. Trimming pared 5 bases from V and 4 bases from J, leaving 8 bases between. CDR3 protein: CSVQDTETQYF. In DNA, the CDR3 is TGCAGCGTTCAGGATACAGAGACCCAGTACTTC.

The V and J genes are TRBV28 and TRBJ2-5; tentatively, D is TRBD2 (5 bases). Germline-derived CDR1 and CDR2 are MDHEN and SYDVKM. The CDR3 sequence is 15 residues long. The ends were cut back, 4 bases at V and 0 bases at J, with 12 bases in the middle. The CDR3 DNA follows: TGTGCCAGCAGTTCCTCGGGGTATCACCAAGAGACCCAGTACTTC. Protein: CASSSSGYHQETQYF.

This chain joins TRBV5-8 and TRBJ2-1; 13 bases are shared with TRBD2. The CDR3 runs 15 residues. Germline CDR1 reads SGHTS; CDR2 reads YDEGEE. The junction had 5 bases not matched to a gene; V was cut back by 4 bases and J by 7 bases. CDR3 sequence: CASSLGTSGMNEQFF. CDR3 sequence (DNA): TGTGCCAGCAGCCTCGGGACTAGCGGGATGAATGAGCAGTTCTTC.